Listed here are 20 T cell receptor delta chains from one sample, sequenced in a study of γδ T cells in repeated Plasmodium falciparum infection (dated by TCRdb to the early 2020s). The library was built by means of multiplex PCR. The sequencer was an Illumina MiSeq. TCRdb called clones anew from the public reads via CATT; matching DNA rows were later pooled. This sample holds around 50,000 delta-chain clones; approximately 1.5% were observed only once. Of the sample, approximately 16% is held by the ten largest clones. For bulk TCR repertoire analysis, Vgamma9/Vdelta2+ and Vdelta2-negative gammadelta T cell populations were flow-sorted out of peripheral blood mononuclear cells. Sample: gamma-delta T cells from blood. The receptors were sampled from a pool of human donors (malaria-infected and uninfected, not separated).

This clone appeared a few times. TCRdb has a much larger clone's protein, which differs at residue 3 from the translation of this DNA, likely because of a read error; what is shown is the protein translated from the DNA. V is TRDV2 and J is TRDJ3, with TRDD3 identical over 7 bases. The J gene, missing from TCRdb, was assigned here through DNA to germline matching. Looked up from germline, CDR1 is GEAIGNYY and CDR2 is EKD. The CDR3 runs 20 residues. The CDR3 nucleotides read TGTGCCCGTGACACCGGTACTGGGGACTTGAGCTCCTGGGACACCCGACAGATGTTTTTC. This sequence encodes CARDTGTGDLSSWDTRQMFF.

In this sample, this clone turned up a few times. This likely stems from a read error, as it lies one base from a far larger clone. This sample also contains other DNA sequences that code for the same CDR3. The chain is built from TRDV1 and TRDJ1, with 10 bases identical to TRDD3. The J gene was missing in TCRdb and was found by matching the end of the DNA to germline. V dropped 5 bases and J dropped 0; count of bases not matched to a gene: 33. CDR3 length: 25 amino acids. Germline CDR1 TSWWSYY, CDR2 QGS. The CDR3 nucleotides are TGTGCTCTTGGGACTCAAGGCCTTTCACCTTTTTTCTGGGGGATAACGTCTGGATACACCGATAAACTCATCTTT. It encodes CALGTQGLSPFFWGITSGYTDKLIF.

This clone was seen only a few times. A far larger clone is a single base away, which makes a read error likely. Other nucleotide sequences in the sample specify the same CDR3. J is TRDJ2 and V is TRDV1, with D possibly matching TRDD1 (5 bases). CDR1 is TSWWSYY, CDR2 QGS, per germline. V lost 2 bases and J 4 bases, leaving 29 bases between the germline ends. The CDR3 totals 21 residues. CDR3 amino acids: CALGEESYHEMGKGETAQLFF. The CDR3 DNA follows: TGTGCTCTTGGGGAAGAGTCGTACCATGAAATGGGCAAAGGTGAGACAGCACAACTCTTCTTT.

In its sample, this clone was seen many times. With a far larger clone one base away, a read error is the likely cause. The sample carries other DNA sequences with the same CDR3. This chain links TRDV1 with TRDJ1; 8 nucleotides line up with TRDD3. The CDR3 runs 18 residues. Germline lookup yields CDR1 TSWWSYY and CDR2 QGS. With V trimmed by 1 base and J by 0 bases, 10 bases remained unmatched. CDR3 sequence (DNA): TGTGCTCTTGGGGAACGGACTGGGGGGCGTGAGTACACCGATAAACTCATCTTT. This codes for CALGERTGGREYTDKLIF.

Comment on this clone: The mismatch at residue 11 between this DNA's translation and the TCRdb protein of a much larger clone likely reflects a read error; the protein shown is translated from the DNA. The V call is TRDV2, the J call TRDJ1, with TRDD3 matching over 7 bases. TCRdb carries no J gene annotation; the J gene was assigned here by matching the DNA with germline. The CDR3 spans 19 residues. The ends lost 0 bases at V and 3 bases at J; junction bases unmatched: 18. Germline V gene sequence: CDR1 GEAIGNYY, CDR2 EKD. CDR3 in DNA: TGTGCCTGTGACACCCCGGCGAGGGATACCGAAAGGTCCGCCGATAAACTCATCTTT. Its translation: CACDTPARDTERSADKLIF.

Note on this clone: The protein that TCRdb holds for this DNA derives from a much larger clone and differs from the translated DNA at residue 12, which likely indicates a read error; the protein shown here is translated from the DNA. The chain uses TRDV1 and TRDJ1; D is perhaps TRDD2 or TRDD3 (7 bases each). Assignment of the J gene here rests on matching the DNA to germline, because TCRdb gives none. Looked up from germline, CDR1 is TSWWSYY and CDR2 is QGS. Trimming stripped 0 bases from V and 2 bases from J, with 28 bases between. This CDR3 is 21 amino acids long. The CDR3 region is CALGELKSFLKCWGDTDKLIF. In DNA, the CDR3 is TGTGCTCTTGGGGAACTGAAGAGCTTCCTAAAGTGCTGGGGGGATACCGATAAACTCATCTTT.

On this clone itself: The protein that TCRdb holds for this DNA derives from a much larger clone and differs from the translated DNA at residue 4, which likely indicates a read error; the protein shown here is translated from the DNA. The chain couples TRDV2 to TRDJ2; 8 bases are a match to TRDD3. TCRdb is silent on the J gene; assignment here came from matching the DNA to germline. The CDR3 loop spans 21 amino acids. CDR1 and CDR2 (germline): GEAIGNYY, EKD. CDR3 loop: CACGTGTVAYWGGPLTAQLFF. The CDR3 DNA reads TGTGCCTGTGGCACCGGTACGGTAGCGTACTGGGGGGGCCCTTTGACAGCACAACTCTTCTTT.

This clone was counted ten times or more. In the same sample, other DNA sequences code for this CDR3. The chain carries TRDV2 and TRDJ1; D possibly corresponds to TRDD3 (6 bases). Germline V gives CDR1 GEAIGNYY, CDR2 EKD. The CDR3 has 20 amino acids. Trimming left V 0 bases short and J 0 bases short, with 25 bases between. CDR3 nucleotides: TGTGCCTGTGACACCGGTTCCGGACCTCCGAGGGGGAGGTACACCGATAAACTCATCTTT. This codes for CACDTGSGPPRGRYTDKLIF.

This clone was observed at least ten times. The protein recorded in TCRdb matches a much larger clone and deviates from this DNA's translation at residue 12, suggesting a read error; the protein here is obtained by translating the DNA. CDR3 region: CACDQIGTGWDPDTDKLIF. DNA for the CDR3: TGTGCCTGTGACCAGATCGGTACAGGGTGGGACCCGGACACCGATAAACTCATCTTT. The rearrangement joins TRDV2 to TRDJ1; D unresolved. The J gene, not given by TCRdb, was assigned here from a germline match of the nucleotide sequence. The CDR3 contains 19 residues. CDR1 is GEAIGNYY, CDR2 EKD, per germline. V was cut by 3 bases and J by 0 bases, with 25 bases left in between.

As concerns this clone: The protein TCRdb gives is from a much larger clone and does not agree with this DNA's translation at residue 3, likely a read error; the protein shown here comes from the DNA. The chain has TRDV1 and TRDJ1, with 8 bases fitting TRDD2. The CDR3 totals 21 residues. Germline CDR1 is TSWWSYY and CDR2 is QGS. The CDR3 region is CAPGDSSYGNGVICVTDKLIF. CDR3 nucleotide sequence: TGTGCTCCTGGGGACTCTTCCTACGGGAATGGGGTCATATGTGTCACCGATAAACTCATCTTT.

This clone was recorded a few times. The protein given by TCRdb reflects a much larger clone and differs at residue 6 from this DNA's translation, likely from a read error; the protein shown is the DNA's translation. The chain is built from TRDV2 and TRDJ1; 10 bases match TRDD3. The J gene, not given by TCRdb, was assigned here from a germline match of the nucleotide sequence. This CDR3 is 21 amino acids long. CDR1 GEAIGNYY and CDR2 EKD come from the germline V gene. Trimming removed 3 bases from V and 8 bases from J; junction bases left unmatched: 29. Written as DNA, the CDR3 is TGTGCCTGTGACCCTGTGATTCCCCACCGGGGGATACGAAGATCCTACTCGAAACTCATCTTT. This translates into CACDPVIPHRGIRRSYSKLIF.

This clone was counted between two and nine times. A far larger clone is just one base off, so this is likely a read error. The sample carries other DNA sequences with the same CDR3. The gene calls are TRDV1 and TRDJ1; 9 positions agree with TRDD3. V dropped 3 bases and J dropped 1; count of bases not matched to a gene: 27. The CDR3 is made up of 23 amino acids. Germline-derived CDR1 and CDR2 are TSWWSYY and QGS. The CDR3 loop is CALGERVSSIPPWGYAGTDKLIF. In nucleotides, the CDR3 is TGTGCTCTTGGGGAGCGAGTTTCCTCAATCCCGCCCTGGGGATACGCGGGCACCGATAAACTCATCTTT.

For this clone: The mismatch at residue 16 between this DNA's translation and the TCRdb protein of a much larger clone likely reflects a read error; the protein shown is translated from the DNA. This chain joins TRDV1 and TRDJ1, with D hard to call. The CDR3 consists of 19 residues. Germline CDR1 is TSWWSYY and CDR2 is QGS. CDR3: CALGESPPLRPPYTDELIF. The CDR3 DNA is TGTGCTCTTGGGGAAAGCCCCCCACTCCGTCCACCGTACACCGATGAACTCATCTTT.

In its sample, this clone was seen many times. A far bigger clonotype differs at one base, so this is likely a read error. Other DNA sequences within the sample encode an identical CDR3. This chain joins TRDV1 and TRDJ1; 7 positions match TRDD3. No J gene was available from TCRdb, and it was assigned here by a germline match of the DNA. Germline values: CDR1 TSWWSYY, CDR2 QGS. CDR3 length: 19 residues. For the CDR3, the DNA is TGTGCTCTCGGGGTCCATGTAGGGGGTGGGGGACCCGGCAGGGATAAACTCATCTTT. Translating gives CALGVHVGGGGPGRDKLIF.

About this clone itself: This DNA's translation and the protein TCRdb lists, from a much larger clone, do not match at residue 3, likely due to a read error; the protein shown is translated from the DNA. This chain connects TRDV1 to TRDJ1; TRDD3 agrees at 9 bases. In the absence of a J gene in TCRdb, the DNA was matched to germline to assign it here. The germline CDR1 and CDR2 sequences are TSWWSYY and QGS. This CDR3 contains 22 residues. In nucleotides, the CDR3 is TGTGCTCCTGGGGTATTCTTCCGGAGTCGGGGGATACTCGGCTCACGAAGCGATAAACTCATCTTT. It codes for CAPGVFFRSRGILGSRSDKLIF.

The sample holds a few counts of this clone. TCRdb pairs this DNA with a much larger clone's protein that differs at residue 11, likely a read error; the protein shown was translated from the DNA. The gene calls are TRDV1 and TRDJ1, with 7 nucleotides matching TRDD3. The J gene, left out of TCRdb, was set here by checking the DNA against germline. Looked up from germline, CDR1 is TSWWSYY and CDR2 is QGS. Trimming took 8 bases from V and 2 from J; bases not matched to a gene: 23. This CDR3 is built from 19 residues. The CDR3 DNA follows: TGTGCTCTTATCATTACCCATGGTTATTTACCGGGGGATACCGATAAACTCATCTTT. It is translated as CALIITHGYLPGDTDKLIF.

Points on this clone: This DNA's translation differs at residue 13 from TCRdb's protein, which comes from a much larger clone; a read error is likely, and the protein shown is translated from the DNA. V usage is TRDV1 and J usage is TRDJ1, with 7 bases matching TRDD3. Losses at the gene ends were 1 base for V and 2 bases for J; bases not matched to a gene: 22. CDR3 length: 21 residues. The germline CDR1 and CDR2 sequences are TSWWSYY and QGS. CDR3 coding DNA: TGTGCTCTTGGGGAACAAGTATTTAGGAAGGGGGGATGCGCCGGAACCGATAAACTCATCTTT. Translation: CALGEQVFRKGGCAGTDKLIF.

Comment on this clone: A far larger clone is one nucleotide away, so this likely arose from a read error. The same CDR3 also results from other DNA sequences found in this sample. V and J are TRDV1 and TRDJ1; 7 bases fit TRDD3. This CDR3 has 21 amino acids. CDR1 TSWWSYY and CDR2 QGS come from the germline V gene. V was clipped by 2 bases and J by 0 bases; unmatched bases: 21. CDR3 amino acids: CALGEFFRGDNGGLYTDKLIF. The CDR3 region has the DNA TGTGCTCTTGGGGAATTTTTTCGTGGGGATAATGGGGGACTGTACACCGATAAACTCATCTTT.

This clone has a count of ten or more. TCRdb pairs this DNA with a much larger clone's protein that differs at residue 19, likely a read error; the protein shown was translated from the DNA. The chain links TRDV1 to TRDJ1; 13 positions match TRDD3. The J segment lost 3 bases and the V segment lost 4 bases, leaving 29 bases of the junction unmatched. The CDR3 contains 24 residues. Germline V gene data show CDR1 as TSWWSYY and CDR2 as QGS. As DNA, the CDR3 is TGTGCTCTTGGGGCCCGCCTTCCTACCAATAAACTGGGGGATACGGAGGTCAGAGCCGATAAACTCATCTTT. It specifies CALGARLPTNKLGDTEVRADKLIF.

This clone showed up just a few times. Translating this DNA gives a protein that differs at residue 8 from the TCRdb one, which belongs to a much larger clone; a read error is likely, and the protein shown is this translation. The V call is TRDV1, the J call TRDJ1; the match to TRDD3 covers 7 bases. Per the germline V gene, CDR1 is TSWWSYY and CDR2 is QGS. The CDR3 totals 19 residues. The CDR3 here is CALGDGVQWLGAHTDKLIF. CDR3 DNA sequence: TGTGCTCTTGGGGATGGAGTCCAATGGCTGGGGGCGCACACCGATAAACTTATCTTT.